Presented here are 32 T cell receptor beta chains from one specimen sequenced in a study of cytotoxic CD8 clonotypes in ibrutinib-treated CLL. The repertoire was sequenced with immunoSEQ multiplex PCR; TCRdb's copy has only in-frame clones and lacks some. The sample includes tens of thousands of clones, more than 60% of them seen just once. The sample consisted of PBMCs, taken after 24 months of ibrutinib treatment. These TCRs come from a human donor with chronic lymphocytic leukemia.

V usage is TRBV28 and J usage is TRBJ2-5, with 8 bases identical to TRBD2. Germline trimming cut 3 bases from V and 4 bases from J; bases unmatched to any gene: 13. This CDR3 comprises 17 residues. Germline values: CDR1 MDHEN, CDR2 SYDVKM. This chain's CDR3 is CASSLDTGGARGETQYF. In nucleotides, the CDR3 is TGTGCCAGCAGTTTGGATACGGGGGGGGCTCGGGGAGAGACCCAGTACTTC.

This rearrangement joins TRBV30 to TRBJ1-2; possibly TRBD1 for D (6 bases). CDR1 is GTSNPN and CDR2 is SVGIG in the germline V gene (reference sequence). The V gene lost 4 bases and the J gene lost 7 bases, with 13 bases spanning the gap. The CDR3 loop spans 12 amino acids. The CDR3 here is CAWILTGGGYTF. The CDR3 nucleotides read TGTGCCTGGATTTTGACAGGAGGTGGCTACACCTTC.

V usage is TRBV15 and J usage is TRBJ2-7; 11 nucleotides agree with TRBD1. The junction had 2 bases not matched to a gene; V was cut back by 3 bases and J by 7 bases. This CDR3 contains 13 residues. Germline CDR1 and CDR2: LNHNV and YYDKDF (reference sequence). This CDR3 reads CATSRDRGLEQYF. As DNA, the CDR3 is TGTGCCACCAGCAGGGACAGGGGGCTTGAGCAGTACTTC.

The chain's CDR3 is CAWRSPGRGDTQYF. CDR3 DNA: TGTGCCTGGAGAAGTCCGGGCCGCGGCGATACGCAGTATTTT. The V and J genes are TRBV30 and TRBJ2-3; D not certain. This CDR3 is 14 amino acids long. Germline V lookup: CDR1 GTSNPN, CDR2 SVGIG (reference sequence). The V end lost 3 bases, the J end lost 6 bases, and 16 bases lay between the germline ends.

This clone was seen once. The J gene is TRBJ2-3, the V gene TRBV5-4; perhaps TRBD2 as D (7 bases). The germline V gene has CDR1 SGHNT and CDR2 YYREEE (reference sequence). This CDR3 has 15 residues. Deletions cut 6 bases from V and 5 bases from J, with 19 bases between. CDR3 residues: CASTHEGGALDTQYF. Written as DNA, the CDR3 is TGTGCCAGCACTCATGAGGGGGGGGCCTTAGATACGCAGTATTTT.

The V call is TRBV11-2, the J call TRBJ2-1; 7 nucleotides align to TRBD1. The CDR3 is made up of 13 amino acids. The V gene's germline CDR1 is SGHAT and CDR2 FQNNGV. V shed 5 bases, J shed 4 bases, and the junction held 2 bases outside the gene matches. CDR3 nucleotides: TGTGCCAGCAGCACGACAGGGTACAATGAGCAGTTCTTC. Residues: CASSTTGYNEQFF.

CDR3 sequence: CASSASGGRTYEQYF. CDR3 coding DNA: TGTGCCAGCAGTGCTAGCGGGGGAAGAACCTACGAGCAGTACTTC. This chain links TRBV5-4 with TRBJ2-7; 10 nucleotides line up with TRBD2. The ends lost 5 bases at V and 2 bases at J; junction bases unmatched: 7. The CDR3 totals 15 residues. Germline CDR1 reads SGHNT; CDR2 reads YYREEE (reference sequence).

The chain couples TRBV29-1 to TRBJ2-3, with TRBD2 matching over 12 bases. V lost 7 bases to trimming and J lost 7 bases; unmatched junction nucleotides: 9. CDR1 and CDR2 from the germline V gene are SQVTM and ANQGSEA. The CDR3 extends over 14 amino acids. In DNA, the CDR3 is TGCAGCGCTCTGACTAGCGGGGGTTTAAATACGCAGTATTTT. This sequence encodes CSALTSGGLNTQYF.

The chain couples TRBV5-4 to TRBJ1-2, with 7 bases aligning to TRBD1. The CDR3 contains 14 residues. CDR1 is SGHNT, CDR2 YYREEE, per germline (reference sequence). V shed 3 bases and J 3 bases; nucleotides not matched to a gene: 5. The CDR3 spells CASSSEQGYYGYTF. The CDR3 bases are TGTGCCAGCAGCTCTGAACAGGGGTACTATGGCTACACCTTC. Combining the CDR3 with reference TRBV5-4 and TRBJ1-2 gives the whole variable domain ETGVTQSPTHLIKTRGQQVTLRCSSQSGHNTVSWYQQALGQGPQFIFQYYREEENGRGNFPPRFSGLQFPNYSSELNVNALELDDSALYLCASSSEQGYYGYTFGSGTRLTVV.

The chain combines TRBV6-1 with TRBJ2-1; TRBD2 is a possible D gene (7 bases). The CDR3 has 14 residues. CDR1 and CDR2 (germline): MNHNS, SASEGT. Trimming removed 9 bases from V and 7 bases from J, with 19 bases in between. The CDR3 here is CASGGGSTVNEQFF. Here the CDR3 DNA reads TGTGCCAGTGGGGGGGGCTCTACAGTAAATGAGCAGTTCTTC.

This sequence joins TRBV12-2 and TRBJ1-5. TRBV12-2 is tagged as a pseudogene. This CDR3 spans 15 amino acids. CDR3 bases: TGTGCAAGTCCCACGGGGGAGACAGGCAATCAGCCCCAGCATTTT. It translates to CASPTGETGNQPQHF.

The CDR3 reads CASSLMPYEQYF. CDR3 DNA: TGTGCCAGCAGCTTAATGCCCTACGAGCAGTACTTC. The J gene is TRBJ2-7, the V gene TRBV7-9; D is unclear. CDR1 SEHNR and CDR2 FQNEAQ come from the germline V gene (reference sequence). The germline V and J ends were trimmed by 2 bases and 2 bases, with 4 bases remaining between them. CDR3 length: 12 residues.

This clone was counted a few times. This rearrangement joins TRBV7-8 to TRBJ1-6; a possible D gene is TRBD1 (5 bases). The CDR3 runs 16 residues. Germline V gene sequence: CDR1 SGHVS, CDR2 FQNEAQ. V lost 0 bases to trimming and J lost 7 bases, with 13 bases between them. CDR3 in amino acids: CASSLAPPGSNSPLHF. The CDR3 coding sequence is TGTGCCAGCAGCTTAGCGCCTCCAGGGTCAAATTCACCCCTCCACTTT.

This clone was counted a few times. The chain employs TRBV6-5 and TRBJ1-4, with a possible D match to TRBD1 (6 bases). V lost 4 bases and J 3 bases, leaving 12 bases between the germline ends. Germline loops: CDR1 MNHEY, CDR2 SVGAGI. This CDR3 spans 15 amino acids. CDR3 region: CASSSGGAANEKLFF. The DNA for the CDR3 is TGTGCCAGCAGTTCTGGGGGGGCAGCTAATGAAAAACTGTTTTTT.

This clone was seen a single time. The rearrangement uses TRBV5-6 and TRBJ1-2; no firm D call. Germline CDR1 and CDR2: SGHDT and YYEEEE. The CDR3 spans 14 residues. Trimming removed 3 bases from V and 6 bases from J, with 15 bases in between. The CDR3 protein is CASSSLGSLDGYTF. The CDR3 nucleotides are TGTGCCAGCAGCTCTCTGGGATCTTTGGATGGCTACACCTTC. The complete variable domain, with remaining parts taken from reference TRBV5-6 and TRBJ1-2, reads DAGVTQSPTHLIKTRGQQVTLRCSPKSGHDTVSWYQQALGQGPQFIFQYYEEEERQRGNFPDRFSGHQFPNYSSELNVNALLLGDSALYLCASSSLGSLDGYTFGSGTRLTVV.

CDR3 amino acids: CAWSAGGGVEQFF. The CDR3 nucleotides read TGTGCCTGGAGTGCGGGGGGCGGGGTTGAGCAGTTCTTC. V gene TRBV30 combines with J gene TRBJ2-1; D perhaps matches TRBD2 (7 bases). The germline gives CDR1 GTSNPN, CDR2 SVGIG (reference sequence). The CDR3 sequence is 13 residues long. V lost 1 base to trimming and J lost 9 bases, with 13 bases between them.

The chain carries TRBV30 and TRBJ2-7; 7 bases are shared with TRBD2. This CDR3 has 11 residues. J was trimmed by 2 bases and V by 8 bases; bases with no gene match: 3. Germline loops: CDR1 GTSNPN, CDR2 SVGIG (reference sequence). The CDR3 nucleotides read TGTGCCGGGGGGGGGACCTACGAGCAGTACTTC. Its translation: CAGGGTYEQYF.

The rearrangement joins TRBV4-1 to TRBJ2-1; D is perhaps TRBD2 (5 bases). The CDR3 has 13 residues. Deletions cut 0 bases from V and 12 bases from J, with 12 bases between. CDR1 is MGHRA, CDR2 YSYEKL, per germline. The CDR3, as DNA: TGCGCCAGCAGCCAAGATGGGCCTCGGGGGCAGTTCTTC. Its translation is CASSQDGPRGQFF.

The J gene is TRBJ1-5, the V gene TRBV30; D uncertain. The CDR3 loop spans 14 amino acids. The V gene's germline CDR1 is GTSNPN and CDR2 SVGIG (reference sequence). Trimming left V 0 bases short and J 6 bases short, with 12 bases between. This chain's CDR3 is CAWSVLGPGQPQHF. The CDR3 nucleotides are TGTGCCTGGAGTGTACTGGGTCCGGGTCAGCCCCAGCATTTT.

This rearrangement joins TRBV2 to TRBJ2-2; 9 bases line up with TRBD2. The CDR3 totals 16 residues. Trimming removed 1 base from V and 6 bases from J; junction bases left unmatched: 6. Germline values: CDR1 SNHLY, CDR2 FYNNEI. CDR3 region: CASSEVPSGTSGELFF. The DNA for the CDR3 is TGTGCCAGCAGTGAAGTTCCTAGCGGGACGTCCGGGGAGCTGTTTTTT.

The J gene is TRBJ2-1, the V gene TRBV7-3; a weak D match, TRBD2 (5 bases). The CDR3 covers 12 residues. Germline values: CDR1 SGHTA, CDR2 FQGTGA. Trimming cost V 8 bases and J 6 bases, with 11 bases left between them. DNA for the CDR3: TGTGCCAGCGGGCGAACTAGCAATGAGCAGTTCTTC. It codes for CASGRTSNEQFF.

The rearrangement links TRBV27 to TRBJ1-2, with D hard to call. Germline V gene data show CDR1 as MNHEY and CDR2 as SMNVEV (reference sequence). The CDR3 totals 16 residues. V gave up 4 bases and J gave up 5 bases, with 20 bases separating them. Written as DNA, the CDR3 is TGTGCCAGCAGTTACTCCACCGGGATAGGCAGTTATGGCTACACCTTC. Amino acids: CASSYSTGIGSYGYTF.

This chain connects TRBV6-5 to TRBJ2-7; D not resolved. CDR1 is MNHEY and CDR2 is SVGAGI in the germline V gene. V was pared by 4 bases and J by 0 bases, with 7 bases between. CDR3 length: 13 residues. CDR3 region: CASSLGTSYEQYF. The DNA of the CDR3 is TGTGCCAGCAGTTTAGGCACCTCCTACGAGCAGTACTTC.

This clone was counted many times. The rearrangement uses TRBV19 and TRBJ1-6; no definite D call. Germline assignment: CDR1 LNHDA and CDR2 SQIVND (reference sequence). V lost 3 bases and J lost 9, with 12 bases in between. The CDR3 is 14 residues long. CDR3 DNA: TGTGCCAGTAGTATGTTGGTGCAAGGTTCACCCCTCCACTTT. Protein: CASSMLVQGSPLHF.

The genes are TRBV30 and TRBJ1-1, with TRBD1 identical over 7 bases. This CDR3 region has 12 residues. The junction had 5 bases not matched to a gene; V was cut back by 3 bases and J by 7 bases. The germline V gene encodes CDR1 GTSNPN and CDR2 SVGIG (reference sequence). CDR3 nucleotides: TGTGCCTGGAGCTATGGGACAGATGAAGCTTTCTTT. It is translated as CAWSYGTDEAFF.

The J gene is TRBJ2-5, the V gene TRBV21-1; no DNA check was done on the table's D call, TRBD2. TRBV21-1 is assigned pseudogene status. The CDR3 runs 18 residues. The CDR3 sequence: CASSKDLAGGPASWSQYF. Written as DNA, the CDR3 is TGTGCCAGCAGCAAAGATCTAGCGGGGGGCCCTGCTTCTTGGTCCCAGTACTTC.

The rearrangement links TRBV30 to TRBJ1-5; D not certain. Germline CDR1 is GTSNPN and CDR2 is SVGIG (reference sequence). This CDR3 comprises 13 residues. V was pared by 0 bases and J by 6 bases, with 9 bases between. CDR3 nucleotides: TGTGCCTGGAGTGTAATGGATGCTCAGCCCCAGCATTTT. This gives the protein CAWSVMDAQPQHF. The full variable domain, in which reference TRBV30 and TRBJ1-5 provide the parts outside the CDR3, is SQTIHQWPATLVQPVGSPLSLECTVEGTSNPNLYWYRQAAGRGLQLLFYSVGIGQISSEVPQNLSASRPQDRQFILSSKKLLLSDSGFYLCAWSVMDAQPQHFGDGTRLSIL.

The rearrangement uses TRBV4-1 and TRBJ2-7; TRBD2 is a possible D gene (6 bases). CDR3 length: 16 amino acids. V was trimmed by 4 bases and J by 2 bases, leaving 18 bases between them. Germline CDR1 and CDR2: MGHRA and YSYEKL. This CDR3 reads CASSPSRGTGTYEQYF. CDR3 bases: TGCGCCAGCAGCCCAAGCCGCGGGACTGGTACCTACGAGCAGTACTTC.

This rearrangement joins TRBV11-1 to TRBJ2-3; TRBD2 might be the D (6 bases). The germline CDR1 and CDR2 sequences are SGHAT and FQDESV (reference sequence). CDR3 length: 14 residues. V was trimmed by 0 bases and J by 3 bases, leaving 7 bases between them. The CDR3, as DNA: TGTGCCAGCAGCTTAGCGGGGACTACAGATACGCAGTATTTT. This encodes CASSLAGTTDTQYF. Based on the CDR3 plus reference TRBV11-1 and TRBJ2-3, the full variable domain is EAEVAQSPRYKITEKSQAVAFWCDPISGHATLYWYRQILGQGPELLVQFQDESVVDDSQLPKDRFSAERLKGVDSTLKIQPAELGDSAMYLCASSLAGTTDTQYFGPGTRLTVL.

The V and J genes are TRBV19 and TRBJ1-4, with a tentative D call TRBD1 (6 bases). The germline gives CDR1 LNHDA, CDR2 SQIVND (reference sequence). Trimming took off 3 bases at V and 4 bases at J, with 15 bases between the two ends. The CDR3 is made up of 16 amino acids. The DNA for the CDR3 is TGTGCCAGTAGTATGGCCGGGACAAGCCTTAATGAAAAACTGTTTTTT. Translated: CASSMAGTSLNEKLFF.

This chain links TRBV21-1 with TRBJ2-4; the tabulated D call, TRBD2, remains unverified against the DNA. TRBV21-1 is classified as a pseudogene. The CDR3 is 11 amino acids. The CDR3 reads CASTVRNIQYF. DNA for the CDR3: TGTGCCAGCACAGTGAGGAACATTCAGTACTTC.

This clone has a handful of counts. The V call is TRBV5-1, the J call TRBJ1-2; weak D call: TRBD1 (5 bases). The length of the CDR3 is 15 residues. Trimming removed 1 base from V and 4 bases from J, with 14 bases in between. CDR1 and CDR2 from the germline V gene are SGHRS and YFSETQ. CDR3 in amino acids: CASSLRGDALYGYTF. CDR3 nucleotide sequence: TGCGCCAGCAGCTTGCGCGGGGACGCCCTCTATGGCTACACCTTC.